This T cell receptor (beta chain) is drawn from a study of neurological immune-mediated disorders. Findings of the study overall: The multiple sclerosis repertoire cluster was associated with no clinical or MRI feature.

CDR1 and CDR2 (germline): DFQATT, SNEGSKA (reference sequence). With V trimmed by 5 bases and J by 3 bases, 5 bases remained unmatched. This CDR3 has 13 amino acids. Many counts were recorded for this clonotype. Its antigen is unidentified. The cDNA came from 5'RACE with 10-nucleotide random UMIs. TCRdb re-called the 5' RACE reads with MiXCR, one entry per CDR3 protein. The sample carries more than 40,000 distinct CDR3 sequences, approximately 2.8% recorded once. The sequencing input was PBMCs. The origin of this receptor is a woman aged 50 to 60 with multiple sclerosis. This chain uses TRBV20-1 with TRBJ2-5; 8 nucleotides match TRBD1. The CDR3, as DNA: TGCAGTGCTCCGGACAGGGCGAAAGAGACCCAGTACTTC. Protein: CSAPDRAKETQYF.